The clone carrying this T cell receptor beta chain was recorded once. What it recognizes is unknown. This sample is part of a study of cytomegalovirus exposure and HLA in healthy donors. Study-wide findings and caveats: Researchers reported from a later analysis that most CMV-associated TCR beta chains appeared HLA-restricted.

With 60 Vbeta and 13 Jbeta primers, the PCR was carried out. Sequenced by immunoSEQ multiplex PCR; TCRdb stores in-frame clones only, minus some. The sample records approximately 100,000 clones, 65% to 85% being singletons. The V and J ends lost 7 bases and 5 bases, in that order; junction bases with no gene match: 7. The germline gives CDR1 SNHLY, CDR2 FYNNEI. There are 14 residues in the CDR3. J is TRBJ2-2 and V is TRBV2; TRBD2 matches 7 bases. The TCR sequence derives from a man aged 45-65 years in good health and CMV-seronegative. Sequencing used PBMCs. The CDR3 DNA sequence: TGTGCCAGCATGACGCGGGAGACAACCGGGGAGCTGTTTTTT. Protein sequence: CASMTRETTGELFF. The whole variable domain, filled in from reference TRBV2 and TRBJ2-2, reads EPEVTQTPSHQVTQMGQEVILRCVPISNHLYFYWYRQILGQKVEFLVSFYNNEISEKSEIFDDQFSVERPDGSNFTLKIRSTKLEDSAMYFCASMTRETTGELFFGEGSRLTVL.